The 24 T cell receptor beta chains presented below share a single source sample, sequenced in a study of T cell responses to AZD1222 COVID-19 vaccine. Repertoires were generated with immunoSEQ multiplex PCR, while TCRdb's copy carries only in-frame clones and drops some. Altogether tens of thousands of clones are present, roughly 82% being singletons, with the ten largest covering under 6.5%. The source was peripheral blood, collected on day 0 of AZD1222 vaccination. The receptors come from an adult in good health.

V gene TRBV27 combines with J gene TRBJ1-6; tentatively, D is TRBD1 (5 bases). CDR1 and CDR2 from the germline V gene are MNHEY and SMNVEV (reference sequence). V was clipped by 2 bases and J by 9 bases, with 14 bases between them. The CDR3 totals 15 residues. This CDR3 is CASSLGPPGSSPLHF. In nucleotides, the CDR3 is TGTGCCAGCAGTTTAGGTCCCCCAGGGAGTTCACCCCTCCACTTT.

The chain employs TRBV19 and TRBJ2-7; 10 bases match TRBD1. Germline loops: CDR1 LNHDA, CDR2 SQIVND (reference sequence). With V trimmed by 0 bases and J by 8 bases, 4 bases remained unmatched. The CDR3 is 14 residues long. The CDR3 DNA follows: TGTGCCAGTAGTATAGATCGGACAGGGGGGAAGCAGTACTTC. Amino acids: CASSIDRTGGKQYF.

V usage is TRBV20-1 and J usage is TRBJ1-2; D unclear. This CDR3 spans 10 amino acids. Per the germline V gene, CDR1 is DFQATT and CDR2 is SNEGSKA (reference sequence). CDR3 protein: CRPGSYGYTF. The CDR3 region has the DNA TGCAGGCCTGGGAGTTATGGCTACACCTTC.

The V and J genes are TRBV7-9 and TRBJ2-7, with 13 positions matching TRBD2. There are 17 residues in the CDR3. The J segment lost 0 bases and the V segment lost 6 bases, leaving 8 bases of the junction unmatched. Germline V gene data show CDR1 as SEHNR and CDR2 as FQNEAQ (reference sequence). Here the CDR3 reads CASSRTSGGHSSYEQYF. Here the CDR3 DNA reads TGTGCCAGCAGTCGGACTAGCGGGGGCCATAGCTCCTACGAGCAGTACTTC.

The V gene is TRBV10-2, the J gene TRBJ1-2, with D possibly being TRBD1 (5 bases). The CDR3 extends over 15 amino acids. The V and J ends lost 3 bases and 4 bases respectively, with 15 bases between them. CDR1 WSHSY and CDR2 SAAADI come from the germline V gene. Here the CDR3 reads CASSDKGREPYGYTF. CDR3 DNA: TGCGCCAGCAGTGACAAGGGGCGGGAGCCCTATGGCTACACCTTC.

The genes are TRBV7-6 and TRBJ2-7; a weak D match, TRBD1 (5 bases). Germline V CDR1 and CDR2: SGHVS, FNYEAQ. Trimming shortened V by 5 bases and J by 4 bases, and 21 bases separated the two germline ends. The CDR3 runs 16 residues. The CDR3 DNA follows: TGTGCCAGCAGCGCGTTGGGCAGGGCCGCCGCTTACGAGCAGTACTTC. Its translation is CASSALGRAAAYEQYF.

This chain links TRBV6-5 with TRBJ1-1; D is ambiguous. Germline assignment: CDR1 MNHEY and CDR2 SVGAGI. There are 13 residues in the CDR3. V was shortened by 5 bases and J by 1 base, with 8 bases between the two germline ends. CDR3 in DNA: TGTGCCAGCAGTCAACATCGGAACACTGAAGCTTTCTTT. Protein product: CASSQHRNTEAFF.

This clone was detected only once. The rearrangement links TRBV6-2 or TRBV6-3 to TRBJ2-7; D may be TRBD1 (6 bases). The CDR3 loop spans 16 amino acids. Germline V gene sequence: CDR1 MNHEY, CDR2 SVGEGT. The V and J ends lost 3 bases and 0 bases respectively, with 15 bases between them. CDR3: CASSYRPGQSSYEQYF. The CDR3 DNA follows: TGTGCCAGCAGTTATCGGCCCGGACAGAGCTCCTACGAGCAGTACTTC.

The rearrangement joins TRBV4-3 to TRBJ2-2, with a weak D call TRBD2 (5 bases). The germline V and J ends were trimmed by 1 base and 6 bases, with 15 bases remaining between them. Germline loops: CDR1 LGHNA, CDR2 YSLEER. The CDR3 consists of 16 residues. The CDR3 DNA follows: TGCGCCAGCAGCCAAGCAAGGGCCGAGGGTGCCGGGGAGCTGTTTTTT. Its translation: CASSQARAEGAGELFF.

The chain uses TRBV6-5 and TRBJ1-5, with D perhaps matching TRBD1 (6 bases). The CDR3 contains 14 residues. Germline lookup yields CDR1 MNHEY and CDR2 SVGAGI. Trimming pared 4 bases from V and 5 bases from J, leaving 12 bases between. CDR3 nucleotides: TGTGCCAGCAGTTCAACAGGGTCCCATCAGCCCCAGCATTTT. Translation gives CASSSTGSHQPQHF.

CDR3 sequence reads: CASSITGQGIRVSNSPLHF. In DNA, the CDR3 is TGTGCCAGTAGTATTACGGGACAGGGGATCAGAGTCTCAAATTCACCCCTCCACTTT. This rearrangement joins TRBV19 to TRBJ1-6, with 10 bases aligning to TRBD1. The germline V gene encodes CDR1 LNHDA and CDR2 SQIVND (reference sequence). V shed 3 bases, J shed 7 bases, and the junction held 15 bases outside the gene matches. CDR3 length: 19 amino acids.

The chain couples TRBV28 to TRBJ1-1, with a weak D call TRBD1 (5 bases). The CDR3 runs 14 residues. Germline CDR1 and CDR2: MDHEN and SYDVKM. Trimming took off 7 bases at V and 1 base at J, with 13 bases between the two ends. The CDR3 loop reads CASKKAGGNTEAFF. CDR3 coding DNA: TGTGCCAGCAAAAAGGCCGGGGGGAACACTGAAGCTTTCTTT.

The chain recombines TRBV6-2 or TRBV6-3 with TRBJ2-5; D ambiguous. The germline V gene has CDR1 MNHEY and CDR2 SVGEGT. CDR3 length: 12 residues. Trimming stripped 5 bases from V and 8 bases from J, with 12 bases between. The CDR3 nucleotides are TGTGCCAGCAGTCAGCCCCCAGGAACCCAGTACTTC. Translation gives CASSQPPGTQYF.

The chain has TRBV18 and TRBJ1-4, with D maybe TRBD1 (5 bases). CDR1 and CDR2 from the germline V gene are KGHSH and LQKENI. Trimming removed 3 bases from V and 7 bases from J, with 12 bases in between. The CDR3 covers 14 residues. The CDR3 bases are TGTGCCAGCTCACCGTCGGGGGAAGGTGAAAAACTGTTTTTT. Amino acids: CASSPSGEGEKLFF.

This chain's CDR3 is CASSQTGGAVGYTF. For the CDR3, the DNA is TGCGCCAGCAGCCAAACAGGGGGGGCAGTTGGCTACACCTTC. The rearrangement joins TRBV4-3 to TRBJ1-2; 8 bases agree with TRBD1. CDR1 and CDR2 (germline): LGHNA, YSLEER. V shed 2 bases, J shed 7 bases, and the junction held 6 bases outside the gene matches. The CDR3 runs 14 residues.

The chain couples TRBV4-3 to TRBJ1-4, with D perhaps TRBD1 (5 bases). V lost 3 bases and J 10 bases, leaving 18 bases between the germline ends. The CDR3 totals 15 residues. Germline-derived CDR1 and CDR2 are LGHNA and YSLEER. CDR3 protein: CASSQDTGFVGKLFF. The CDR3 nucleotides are TGCGCCAGCAGCCAGGACACAGGTTTTGTTGGAAAACTGTTTTTT.

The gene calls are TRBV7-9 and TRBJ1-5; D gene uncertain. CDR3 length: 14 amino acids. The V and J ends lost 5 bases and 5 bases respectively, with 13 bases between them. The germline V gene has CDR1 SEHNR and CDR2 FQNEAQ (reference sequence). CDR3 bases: TGTGCCAGCAGCCCCTCCAGCTCGGATCAGCCCCAGCATTTT. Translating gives CASSPSSSDQPQHF.

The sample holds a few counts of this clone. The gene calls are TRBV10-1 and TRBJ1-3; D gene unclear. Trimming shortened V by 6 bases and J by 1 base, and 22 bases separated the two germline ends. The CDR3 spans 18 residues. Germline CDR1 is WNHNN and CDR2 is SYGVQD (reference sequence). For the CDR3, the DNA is TGCGCCAGCAGGTTTCCAGTCGATCCCAACAGATCTGGAAACACCATATATTTT. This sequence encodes CASRFPVDPNRSGNTIYF.

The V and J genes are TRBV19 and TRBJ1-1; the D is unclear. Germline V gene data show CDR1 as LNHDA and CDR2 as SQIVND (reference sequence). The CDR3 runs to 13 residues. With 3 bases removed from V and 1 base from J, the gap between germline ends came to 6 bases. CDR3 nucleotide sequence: TGTGCCAGTAGTATGGCGCGGAACACTGAAGCTTTCTTT. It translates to CASSMARNTEAFF.

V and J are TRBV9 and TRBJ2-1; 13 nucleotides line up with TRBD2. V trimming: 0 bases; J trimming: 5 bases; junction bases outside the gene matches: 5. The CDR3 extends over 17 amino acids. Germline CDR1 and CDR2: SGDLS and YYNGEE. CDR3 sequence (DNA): TGTGCCAGCAGCGTAGGAGGACTAGCGGGGGTTCACAATGAGCAGTTCTTC. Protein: CASSVGGLAGVHNEQFF.

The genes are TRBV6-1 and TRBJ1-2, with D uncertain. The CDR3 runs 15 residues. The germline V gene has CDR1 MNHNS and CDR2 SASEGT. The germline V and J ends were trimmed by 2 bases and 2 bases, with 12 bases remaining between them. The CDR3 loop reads CASSERVFTNYGYTF. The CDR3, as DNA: TGTGCCAGCAGTGAACGTGTCTTTACCAACTATGGCTACACCTTC.

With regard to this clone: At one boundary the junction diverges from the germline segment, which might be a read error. CDR3: CAWSVLGIPHF. CDR3 bases: TGTGCCTGGAGTGTGTTAGGGATTCCCCATTTC. The rearrangement links TRBV30 to TRBJ2-7; no definite D call. The CDR3 consists of 11 residues. From germline, CDR1 is GTSNPN and CDR2 SVGIG (reference sequence).

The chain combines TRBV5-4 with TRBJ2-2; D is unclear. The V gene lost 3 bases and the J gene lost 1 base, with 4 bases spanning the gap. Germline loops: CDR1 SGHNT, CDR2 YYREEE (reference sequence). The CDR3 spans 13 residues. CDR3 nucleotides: TGTGCCAGCAGCTACAAGAACACCGGGGAGCTGTTTTTT. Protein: CASSYKNTGELFF.

The CDR3 loop reads CASSQDGLAGARGEFF. In DNA form, the CDR3 reads TGCGCCAGCAGCCAAGATGGACTAGCGGGGGCCCGGGGGGAGTTCTTC. This chain links TRBV4-1 with TRBJ2-1; 13 nucleotides agree with TRBD2. Germline CDR1 MGHRA, CDR2 YSYEKL. This CDR3 is built from 16 residues. Germline trimming cut 0 bases from V and 14 bases from J; bases unmatched to any gene: 10.